This T cell receptor beta chain was recovered during a study of T cell responses to AZD1222 COVID-19 vaccine. The protocol was immunoSEQ multiplex PCR, while the TCRdb copy is restricted to in-frame clones and leaves out a portion. The sample records roughly 140,000 clones, approximately 91% being singletons. Study-wide results and limits: Unmutated regions of variants are reportedly targeted by nearly half of spike-specific TCRs.

On this clone: Antigen unknown. This sample includes further DNA sequences coding for the same CDR3.

The CDR3 loop spans 13 amino acids. The ends were cut back, 3 bases at V and 5 bases at J, with 8 bases in the middle. Looked up from germline, CDR1 is KGHSH and CDR2 is LQKENI. The sequence was collected from an adult who had recovered from COVID-19. V usage is TRBV18 and J usage is TRBJ1-5; D not certain. Material: peripheral blood, obtained after recovery from COVID-19. CDR3 DNA sequence: TGTGCCAGCTCACCGGGAGGAGATCAGCCCCAGCATTTT. Translated, it gives CASSPGGDQPQHF.